This T cell receptor (beta chain) came from a study of T cell changes during pregnancy in multiple sclerosis. Clones were sequenced by immunoSEQ multiplex PCR, and TCRdb holds only the in-frame ones, with some missing. Of about 66,000 clones in the sample, about nine tenths were seen once. Germline lookup yields CDR1 SGDLS and CDR2 YYNGEE. This CDR3 region has 16 residues. V dropped 0 bases and J dropped 0 bases, with 11 bases sitting between them. The sequencing used peripheral blood, collected in the third trimester of pregnancy. The chain links TRBV9 to TRBJ2-3, with D perhaps TRBD2 (5 bases). The receptor was isolated from a female donor with multiple sclerosis, enrolled in a pregnancy study. The CDR3 spells CASSVGVGKSTDTQYF. The CDR3 region has the DNA TGTGCCAGCAGCGTAGGGGTCGGGAAGAGCACAGATACGCAGTATTTT.